Detailed here is one TCR beta chain. The antigen remains undetermined. The data were taken from a study of beta chain features in type 1 diabetes. Whole-study findings and limits: Among patients, naive, central memory and Treg TCRB repertoires appeared more similar than among healthy donors. Cells with high TCR expression could be over-represented when cDNA is sequenced. Type 1 diabetes patients had moderately but significantly shorter TCRB CDR3s in all four CD4+ subsets.

Expressed TCRB transcripts were sequenced after all isolated RNA was converted to cDNA. Some clones are missing from TCRdb's copy, which holds only in-frame ones; the method was immunoSEQ multiplex PCR. Of under 850,000 clones in the sample, roughly 13% are singletons; the top ten hold about 0.02%. Germline V lookup: CDR1 GTSNPN, CDR2 SVGIG (reference sequence). This CDR3 region has 12 residues. Trimming took 0 bases from V and 5 from J, leaving 8 bases between them. Based on CD45RO/CCR7/CD25/CD127/CD95/CD27, CD4+ regulatory, stem cell-like memory, naive and central memory cells were sorted. Every sorted population was more than 98% pure.

The sequence derives from a man aged 18 to 29 with type 1 diabetes. The genes are TRBV30 and TRBJ2-7; a weak D match, TRBD1 (5 bases). Input material: naive CD4+ T cells from blood. CDR3 residues: CAWSVQAHEQYF. The CDR3 DNA follows: TGTGCCTGGAGTGTACAGGCCCACGAGCAGTACTTC.